The next 22 T cell receptor beta chains were all read from a single sample in a study of radiation and T cells in renal cell carcinoma (dated by TCRdb to 2018 to 2021). Library preparation used the immunoSEQ multiplex PCR assay. Sourced from immuneACCESS, this table was stored by TCRdb with only in-frame sequences that have V and J called. A share of the clones is absent; for the studies checked, an unresolved V gene accounts for under half, and the remainder has no known explanation. This sample has 150,000 to 200,000 clones in its table, and about 88% of those were observed once. 11% of the sample lies in the top ten. The time point label here, explained by the study, means: blood 4 weeks post-SBRT, at nephrectomy. Explained via the paper, the treatment or condition label denotes: 15 Gy SBRT to primary tumor, nephrectomy 4 weeks later. Sequencing used blood, obtained from a patient whose treatment included radiotherapy and nephrectomy. These receptors all stem from a woman between 50 and 59 years old with renal cell carcinoma.

This chain uses TRBV7-8 with TRBJ1-3, with TRBD1 identical over 9 bases. This CDR3 comprises 14 residues. The V and J ends lost 5 bases and 9 bases, in that order; junction bases with no gene match: 8. Germline CDR1 reads SGHVS; CDR2 reads FQNEAQ. The CDR3 nucleotides are TGTGCCAGCAGCGGACAGGGGTCGATCGGCACCATATATTTT. It codes for CASSGQGSIGTIYF.

This chain uses TRBV4-1 with TRBJ2-3; the match to TRBD2 covers 11 bases. Trimming took 1 base from V and 2 from J; bases not matched to a gene: 8. Germline V gene lookup returns CDR1 MGHRA and CDR2 YSYEKL. The CDR3 spans 18 residues. The CDR3 protein is CASSQVTLAGGYTDTQYF. CDR3 bases: TGCGCCAGCAGCCAAGTCACTCTAGCGGGGGGTTACACAGATACGCAGTATTTT.

The J gene is TRBJ1-2, the V gene TRBV12-5; weak D call: TRBD1 (5 bases). The length of the CDR3 is 12 residues. V lost 3 bases to trimming and J lost 10 bases, with 12 bases between them. Germline CDR1 and CDR2: LGHNT and FRNRAP. The CDR3 bases are TGTGCTAGTGGTTTATCCAGGGATAACTACACCTTC. This sequence encodes CASGLSRDNYTF.

This chain links TRBV7-9 with TRBJ1-2; tentatively, D is TRBD1 (5 bases). Germline V gene lookup returns CDR1 SEHNR and CDR2 FQNEAQ (reference sequence). The V end was cut by 1 base, the J end by 0 bases, with 12 bases between. The CDR3 loop spans 16 amino acids. The CDR3 loop is CASSLGGTIANYGYTF. The CDR3 DNA is TGTGCCAGCAGCTTAGGAGGGACTATAGCTAACTATGGCTACACCTTC.

This chain uses TRBV6-5 with TRBJ1-3, with unresolved D. CDR1 is MNHEY and CDR2 is SVGAGI in the germline V gene. The CDR3 contains 13 residues. Deletions cut 6 bases from V and 1 base from J, with 7 bases between. In nucleotides, the CDR3 is TGTGCCAGCAGCTCGGGGTCTGGAAACACCATATATTTT. Protein product: CASSSGSGNTIYF.

The chain links TRBV9 to TRBJ1-2; tentative D call: TRBD1 (5 bases). Per the germline V gene, CDR1 is SGDLS and CDR2 is YYNGEE. This CDR3 is 16 amino acids long. With 0 bases removed from V and 6 bases from J, the gap between germline ends came to 18 bases. The CDR3 reads CASSVESRANRNGYTF. The CDR3 region has the DNA TGTGCCAGCAGCGTAGAAAGCAGGGCGAACAGAAATGGCTACACCTTC.

J is TRBJ2-3 and V is TRBV5-6; TRBD2 matches 12 bases. J was trimmed by 3 bases and V by 4 bases; bases with no gene match: 6. The germline gives CDR1 SGHDT, CDR2 YYEEEE. This CDR3 spans 16 amino acids. CDR3 sequence (DNA): TGTGCCAGCAGCCCCCCTAGCGGGGGGGCAACAGATACGCAGTATTTT. Translated, it gives CASSPPSGGATDTQYF. The whole variable domain, remainder taken from reference TRBV5-6 and TRBJ2-3, is DAGVTQSPTHLIKTRGQQVTLRCSPKSGHDTVSWYQQALGQGPQFIFQYYEEEERQRGNFPDRFSGHQFPNYSSELNVNALLLGDSALYLCASSPPSGGATDTQYFGPGTRLTVL.

The CDR3 DNA sequence: TGTGCCAGCAGCTTGGAGGGTGGTTGGAGCTCTGGAAACACCATATATTTT. The encoded protein is CASSLEGGWSSGNTIYF. This rearrangement joins TRBV5-4 to TRBJ1-3, with D unclear. Trimming stripped 0 bases from V and 0 bases from J, with 13 bases between. In germline, CDR1 is SGHNT, CDR2 YYREEE (reference sequence). The CDR3 runs to 17 residues.

The chain couples TRBV7-6 to TRBJ2-3; D uncertain. The CDR3 covers 12 residues. Germline values: CDR1 SGHVS, CDR2 FNYEAQ. V dropped 5 bases and J dropped 10 bases, with 13 bases sitting between them. Written as DNA, the CDR3 is TGTGCCAGCAGCCCCAATCAGTTTGCGCAGTATTTT. It codes for CASSPNQFAQYF. Complete variable domain (other parts from reference TRBV7-6 and TRBJ2-3): GAGVSQSPRYKVTKRGQDVALRCDPISGHVSLYWYRQALGQGPEFLTYFNYEAQQDKSGLPNDRFSAERPEGSISTLTIQRTEQRDSAMYRCASSPNQFAQYFGPGTRLTVL.

V is TRBV6-1 and J is TRBJ1-2, with 7 bases lining up with TRBD1. Per germline, CDR1 MNHNS and CDR2 SASEGT. J gave up 7 bases and V 3 bases, and 8 bases lay outside the gene matches. The CDR3 consists of 14 residues. CDR3 nucleotide sequence: TGTGCCAGCAGTGAGGTAGGGGGCGCGCGTGGCTACACCTTC. Its protein product is CASSEVGGARGYTF.

V gene TRBV5-4 combines with J gene TRBJ1-5; D not resolved. Trimming shortened V by 4 bases and J by 9 bases, and 17 bases separated the two germline ends. The CDR3 covers 14 residues. Germline V lookup: CDR1 SGHNT, CDR2 YYREEE (reference sequence). CDR3 loop: CASSGDGVFRPQHF. CDR3 DNA: TGTGCCAGCAGCGGCGATGGAGTTTTTCGGCCCCAGCATTTT.

The chain couples TRBV19 to TRBJ1-1, with 7 bases aligning to TRBD1. The CDR3 is 14 residues long. Trimming at V came to 5 bases and at J to 6 bases, leaving 9 bases not matched to a gene. CDR1 is LNHDA and CDR2 is SQIVND in the germline V gene (reference sequence). The CDR3, as DNA: TGTGCCAGTAGTCTAAACCGGGACAGTGCTGAAGCTTTCTTT. Amino acid sequence: CASSLNRDSAEAFF.

The chain couples TRBV6-5 to TRBJ2-2, with D hard to call. Germline loops: CDR1 MNHEY, CDR2 SVGAGI. This CDR3 comprises 14 residues. Trimming shortened V by 7 bases and J by 2 bases, and 11 bases separated the two germline ends. This CDR3 is CASKVRRNTGELFF. The CDR3 nucleotides read TGTGCCAGCAAGGTTAGAAGAAACACCGGGGAGCTGTTTTTT.

CDR3 residues: CASSLAQVGSPLHF. The CDR3 region has the DNA TGCGCCAGCAGCTTGGCTCAGGTTGGCTCACCCCTCCACTTT. V usage is TRBV5-1 and J usage is TRBJ1-6; D is unclear. Germline V gene lookup returns CDR1 SGHRS and CDR2 YFSETQ. The CDR3 contains 14 residues. V was trimmed by 0 bases and J by 10 bases, leaving 11 bases between them.

In its sample, this clone was seen once. The chain is built from TRBV6-1 and TRBJ1-2, with D maybe TRBD1 (5 bases). The CDR3 is made up of 14 amino acids. Looked up from germline, CDR1 is MNHNS and CDR2 is SASEGT. Trimming pared 0 bases from V and 4 bases from J, leaving 9 bases between. Here the CDR3 reads CASSEAGRGYGYTF. CDR3 sequence (DNA): TGTGCCAGCAGTGAAGCGGGGCGCGGCTATGGCTACACCTTC.

V and J are TRBV5-1 and TRBJ1-4; D is undetermined. Deletions cut 0 bases from V and 8 bases from J, with 14 bases between. Looked up from germline, CDR1 is SGHRS and CDR2 is YFSETQ. CDR3 length: 15 residues. DNA for the CDR3: TGCGCCAGCAGCTTGGCCCCGGGAGCGGGGGAAAAACTGTTTTTT. This translates into CASSLAPGAGEKLFF.

This chain uses TRBV30 with TRBJ2-6; weak D call: TRBD2 (5 bases). From germline, CDR1 is GTSNPN and CDR2 SVGIG (reference sequence). Trimming removed 3 bases from V and 2 bases from J, with 17 bases in between. The CDR3 consists of 17 residues. Written as DNA, the CDR3 is TGTGCCTGGAGCTCCCAGTTGTCCGGGGCTGGGGCCAACGTCCTGACTTTC. It encodes CAWSSQLSGAGANVLTF.

The J gene is TRBJ2-7, the V gene TRBV5-6; 8 bases match TRBD1. The CDR3 has 14 residues. The V gene's germline CDR1 is SGHDT and CDR2 YYEEEE. V shed 2 bases and J 5 bases; nucleotides not matched to a gene: 6. This chain's CDR3 is CASSFYRGINEQYF. CDR3 nucleotide sequence: TGTGCCAGCAGCTTCTACAGGGGGATCAACGAGCAGTACTTC.

The V and J genes are TRBV29-1 and TRBJ2-7, with 7 bases lining up with TRBD1. CDR3 length: 11 amino acids. Per germline, CDR1 SQVTM and CDR2 ANQGSEA. After removal of 8 bases from V and 6 bases from J, the junction contained 7 bases not matched to a gene. CDR3 DNA sequence: TGCAGCTCGAGGGACAGTACCGAGCAGTACTTC. Its protein product is CSSRDSTEQYF.

The V call is TRBV6-4, the J call TRBJ2-4; D is uncertain. This CDR3 spans 14 amino acids. CDR1 is MRHNA, CDR2 SNTAGT, per germline. Trimming cost V 0 bases and J 6 bases, with 9 bases left between them. CDR3 nucleotide sequence: TGTGCCAGCAGTGACTCGAGGCGAGGAAACATTCAGTACTTC. This encodes CASSDSRRGNIQYF.

This chain links TRBV6-6 with TRBJ1-1, with 7 bases identical to TRBD1. CDR1 and CDR2 (germline): MNHNY, SVGAGI (reference sequence). Losses at the gene ends were 5 bases for V and 7 bases for J; bases not matched to a gene: 4. The CDR3 runs 12 residues. The CDR3 is CASSRTGHEAFF. The CDR3 region has the DNA TGTGCCAGCAGTAGGACAGGCCATGAAGCTTTCTTT.

This CDR3 is CASSNAYNSGNTIYF. The CDR3 DNA reads as TGTGCCAGTAGTAACGCGTATAACTCTGGAAACACCATATATTTT. The chain uses TRBV19 and TRBJ1-3, with D unresolved. Deletions cut 4 bases from V and 0 bases from J, with 10 bases between. CDR3 size: 15 residues. Germline CDR1 is LNHDA and CDR2 is SQIVND (reference sequence). The whole variable domain, filled in from reference TRBV19 and TRBJ1-3, reads DGGITQSPKYLFRKEGQNVTLSCEQNLNHDAMYWYRQDPGQGLRLIYYSQIVNDFQKGDIAEGYSVSREKKESFPLTVTSAQKNPTAFYLCASSNAYNSGNTIYFGEGSWLTVV.